This TCR beta chain appears in the sequencing data of a study of CD8 T cells in Susac syndrome. CDR3 length: 14 residues. V lost 7 bases and J 1 base, leaving 10 bases between the germline ends. CDR1 and CDR2 (germline): SEHNR, FQNEAQ (reference sequence). Roughly 0.45 to 1 ug RNA was reverse transcribed with random hexamers. Each CDR3 protein gets one entry after TCRdb re-called the immunoSEQ multiplex PCR reads with MiXCR. The table lists some 200,000 distinct CDR3 sequences, around nine tenths of them singletons. The material sequenced was CD4+ T cells from PBMCs. The chain links TRBV7-9 to TRBJ2-2, with D possibly matching TRBD2 (5 bases). The clonotype comes from a human donor with Susac syndrome. In nucleotides, the CDR3 is TGTGCCAGCAAACCCGGAGGGAACACCGGGGAGCTGTTTTTT. This codes for CASKPGGNTGELFF.